These 7 T cell receptor beta chains were all obtained from the same sample, sequenced in a study of response to subunit inactivated influenza vaccine. TCRdb ran MiXCR on the RT-PCR reads and lists one entry per CDR3 protein. Of some 500,000 distinct CDR3 sequences in the sample, roughly 27% are singletons; the top ten hold less than 2.5%. Sequencing used CD4+ T cells sorted from PBMCs, obtained around 5 days after vaccination. All receptors derive from a man aged 50-59 years who received an inactivated influenza vaccine.

V and J are TRBV20-1 and TRBJ2-7, with a tentative D call TRBD2 (5 bases). In germline, CDR1 is DFQATT, CDR2 SNEGSKA (reference sequence). V shed 1 base and J shed 6 bases, with 13 bases lying between them. CDR3 length: 13 amino acids. The CDR3 is CSARGGSGSEQYF. CDR3 sequence (DNA): TGCAGTGCTAGAGGGGGATCTGGGAGCGAGCAGTACTTC.

CDR3 coding DNA: TGTGCCAGCTCACCACCCCAGGGCTACGAGCAGTACTTC. Protein sequence: CASSPPQGYEQYF. The chain uses TRBV18 and TRBJ2-7; TRBD1 might be the D (5 bases). The CDR3 extends over 13 amino acids. Germline CDR1 reads KGHSH; CDR2 reads LQKENI. V gave up 0 bases and J gave up 3 bases, with 6 bases separating them.

This clonotype was counted a few times. The chain employs TRBV6-5 and TRBJ2-3, with no clear D. The CDR3 consists of 13 residues. Per the germline V gene, CDR1 is MNHEY and CDR2 is SVGAGI. Trimming stripped 3 bases from V and 2 bases from J, with 6 bases between. CDR3 in DNA: TGTGCCAGCAGTTATTGGGACACAGATACGCAGTATTTT. Its translation is CASSYWDTDTQYF.

This clonotype was detected only a few times. The chain carries TRBV6-2 or TRBV6-3 and TRBJ2-7; 8 nucleotides line up with TRBD2. Germline CDR1 MNHEY, CDR2 SVGEGT. V gave up 5 bases and J gave up 4 bases; unmatched junction bases: 7. The CDR3 runs to 14 residues. The CDR3 nucleotides are TGTGCCAGCAGTCCAAGCGGGAGTATTTACGAGCAGTACTTC. It specifies CASSPSGSIYEQYF.

The sample holds a few counts of this clonotype. This chain joins TRBV12-3 or TRBV12-4 and TRBJ2-1; D call uncertain. The V gene lost 9 bases and the J gene lost 4 bases, with 16 bases spanning the gap. The CDR3 spans 14 residues. The DNA of the CDR3 is TGTGCCAGTGCCCGGTCCTCCAATTACAATGAGCAGTTCTTC. It codes for CASARSSNYNEQFF.

The chain recombines TRBV6-1 with TRBJ2-3; tentatively, D is TRBD2 (5 bases). This CDR3 is 15 amino acids long. Trimming took 5 bases from V and 2 from J, leaving 14 bases between them. Germline V lookup: CDR1 MNHNS, CDR2 SASEGT. The CDR3 spells CASSTTGISTDTQYF. The CDR3 nucleotides read TGTGCCAGCAGTACGACCGGGATTTCCACAGATACGCAGTATTTT.

There are many counts of this clonotype. CDR3 DNA: TGTGCCAGCGCTATGGAGACAGTTTGGGAAGATACGCAGTATTTT. Protein sequence: CASAMETVWEDTQYF. The rearrangement joins TRBV12-3 or TRBV12-4 to TRBJ2-3; TRBD1 is a possible D gene (5 bases). This CDR3 spans 15 amino acids. Trimming stripped 8 bases from V and 5 bases from J, with 20 bases between.